This TCR beta chain was sequenced in a study of blood T cell repertoires in COVID-19. The CDR3 contains 14 residues. CDR1 is LNHDA and CDR2 is SQIVND in the germline V gene (reference sequence). The V gene end was trimmed by 6 bases and the J gene end by 8 bases; junction bases not matched to a gene: 8. Some clones are missing from TCRdb's copy, which holds only in-frame ones; the method was immunoSEQ multiplex PCR. The sample shows around 260,000 clones, about 80% of them seen only once. The sample consisted of peripheral blood. This TCR came from a person between 65 and 80 years old with COVID-19, enrolled during active disease. V is TRBV19 and J is TRBJ1-4; the match to TRBD1 covers 8 bases. DNA of the CDR3: TGTGCCAGTAGCGGACAGGGAGTATCGGAAAAACTGTTTTTT. Protein: CASSGQGVSEKLFF.